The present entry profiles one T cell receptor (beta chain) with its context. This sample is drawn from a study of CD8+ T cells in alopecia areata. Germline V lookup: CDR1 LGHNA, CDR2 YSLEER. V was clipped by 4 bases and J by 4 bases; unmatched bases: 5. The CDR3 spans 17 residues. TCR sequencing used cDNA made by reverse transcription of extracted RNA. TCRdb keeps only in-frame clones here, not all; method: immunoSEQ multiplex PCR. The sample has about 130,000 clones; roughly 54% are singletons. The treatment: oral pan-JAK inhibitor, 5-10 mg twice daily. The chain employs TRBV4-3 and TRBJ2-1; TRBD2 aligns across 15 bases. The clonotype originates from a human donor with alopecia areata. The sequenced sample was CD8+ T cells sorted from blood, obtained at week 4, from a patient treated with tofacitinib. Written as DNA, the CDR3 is TGCGCCAGCAGCCCCCGGACTAGCGGGGGGGCTTACAATGAGCAGTTCTTC. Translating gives CASSPRTSGGAYNEQFF.